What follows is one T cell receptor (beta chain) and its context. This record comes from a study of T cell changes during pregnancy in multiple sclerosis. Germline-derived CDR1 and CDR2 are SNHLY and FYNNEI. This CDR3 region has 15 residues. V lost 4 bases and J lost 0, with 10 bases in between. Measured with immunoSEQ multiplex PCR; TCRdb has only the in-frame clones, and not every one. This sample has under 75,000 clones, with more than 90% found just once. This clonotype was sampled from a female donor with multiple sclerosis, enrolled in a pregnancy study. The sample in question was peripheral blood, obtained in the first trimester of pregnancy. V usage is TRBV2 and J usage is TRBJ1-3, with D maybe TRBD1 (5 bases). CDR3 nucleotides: TGTGCCAGCAGTGCAGGGCTCATCTCTGGAAACACCATATATTTT. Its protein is CASSAGLISGNTIYF.